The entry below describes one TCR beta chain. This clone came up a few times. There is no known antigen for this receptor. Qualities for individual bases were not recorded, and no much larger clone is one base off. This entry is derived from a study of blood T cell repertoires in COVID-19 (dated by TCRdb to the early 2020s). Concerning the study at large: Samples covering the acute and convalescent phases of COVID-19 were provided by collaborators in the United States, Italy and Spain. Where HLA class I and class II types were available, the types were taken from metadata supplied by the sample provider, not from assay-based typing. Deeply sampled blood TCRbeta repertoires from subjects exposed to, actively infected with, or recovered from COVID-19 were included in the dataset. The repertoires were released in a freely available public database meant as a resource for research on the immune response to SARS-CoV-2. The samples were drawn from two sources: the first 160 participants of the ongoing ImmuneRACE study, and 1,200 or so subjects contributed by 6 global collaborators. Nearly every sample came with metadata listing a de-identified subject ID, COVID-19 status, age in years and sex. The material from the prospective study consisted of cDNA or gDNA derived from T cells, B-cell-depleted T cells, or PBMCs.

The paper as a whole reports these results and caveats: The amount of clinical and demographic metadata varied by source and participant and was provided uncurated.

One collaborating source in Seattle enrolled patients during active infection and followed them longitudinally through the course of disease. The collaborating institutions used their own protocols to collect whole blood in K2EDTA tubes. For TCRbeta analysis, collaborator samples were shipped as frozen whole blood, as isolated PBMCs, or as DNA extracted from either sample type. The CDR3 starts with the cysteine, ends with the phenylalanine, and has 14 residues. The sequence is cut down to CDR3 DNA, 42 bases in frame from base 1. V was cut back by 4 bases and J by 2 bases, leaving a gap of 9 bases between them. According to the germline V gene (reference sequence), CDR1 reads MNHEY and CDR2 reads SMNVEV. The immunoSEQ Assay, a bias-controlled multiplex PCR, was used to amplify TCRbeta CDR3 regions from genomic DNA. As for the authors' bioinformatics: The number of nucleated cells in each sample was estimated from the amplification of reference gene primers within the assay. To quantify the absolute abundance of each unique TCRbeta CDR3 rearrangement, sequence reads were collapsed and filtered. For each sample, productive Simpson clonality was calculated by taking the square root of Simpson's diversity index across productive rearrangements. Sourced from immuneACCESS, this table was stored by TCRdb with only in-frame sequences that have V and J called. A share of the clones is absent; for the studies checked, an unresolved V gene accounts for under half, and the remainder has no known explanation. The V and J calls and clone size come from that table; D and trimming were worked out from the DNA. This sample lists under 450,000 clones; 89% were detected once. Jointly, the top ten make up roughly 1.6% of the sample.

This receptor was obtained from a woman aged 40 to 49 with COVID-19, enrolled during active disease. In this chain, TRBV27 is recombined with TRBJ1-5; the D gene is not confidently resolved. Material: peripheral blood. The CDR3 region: CASSSSFGNQPQHF. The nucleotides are TGTGCCAGCAGTTCCTCCTTTGGCAATCAGCCCCAGCATTTT.